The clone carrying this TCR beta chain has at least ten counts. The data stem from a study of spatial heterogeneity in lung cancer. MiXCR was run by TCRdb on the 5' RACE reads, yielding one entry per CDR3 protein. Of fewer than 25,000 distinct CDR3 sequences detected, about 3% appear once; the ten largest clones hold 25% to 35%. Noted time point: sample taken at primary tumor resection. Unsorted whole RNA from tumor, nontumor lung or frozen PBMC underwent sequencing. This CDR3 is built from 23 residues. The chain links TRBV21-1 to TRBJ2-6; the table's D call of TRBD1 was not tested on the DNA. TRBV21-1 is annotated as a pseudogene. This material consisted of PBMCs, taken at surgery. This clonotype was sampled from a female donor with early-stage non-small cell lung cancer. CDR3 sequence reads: CASSKETPNLGQGEDSGANVLTF. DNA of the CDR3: TGTGCCAGCAGCAAAGAAACCCCCAACCTGGGACAGGGGGAGGATTCTGGGGCCAACGTCCTGACTTTC.